One T cell receptor (beta chain) is described in this entry. Per the original methods: How many nucleated cells were present was estimated from reference gene primer amplification. Sequencing was performed with immunoSEQ multiplex PCR; in TCRdb, only in-frame clones are kept and a portion is missing. V, J and clone size were drawn from that table, and D and trimming were deduced from the DNA. The sample records just under 40,000 clones, about four fifths being singletons. This record comes from a study of blood T cell repertoires in COVID-19. Study-level information: Samples representing acute and convalescent COVID-19 were sourced from the United States, Italy and Spain. PBMCs, B-cell-depleted T cells, or T cells provided the cDNA or gDNA that made up the material.

Germline CDR1 and CDR2: KGHSH and LQKENI. Between the trimmed V and J ends, which lost 2 bases and 0 bases, there was a span of 11 bases. This CDR3 has 16 amino acids. V is TRBV18 and J is TRBJ1-5, with a tentative D call TRBD1 (6 bases). The receptor was derived from a man between 65 and 85 years old with acute or convalescent COVID-19. Sequenced sample: peripheral blood. This CDR3 is CASSPTGGASNQPQHF. DNA of the CDR3: TGTGCCAGCTCACCAACCGGGGGGGCTAGCAATCAGCCCCAGCATTTT.